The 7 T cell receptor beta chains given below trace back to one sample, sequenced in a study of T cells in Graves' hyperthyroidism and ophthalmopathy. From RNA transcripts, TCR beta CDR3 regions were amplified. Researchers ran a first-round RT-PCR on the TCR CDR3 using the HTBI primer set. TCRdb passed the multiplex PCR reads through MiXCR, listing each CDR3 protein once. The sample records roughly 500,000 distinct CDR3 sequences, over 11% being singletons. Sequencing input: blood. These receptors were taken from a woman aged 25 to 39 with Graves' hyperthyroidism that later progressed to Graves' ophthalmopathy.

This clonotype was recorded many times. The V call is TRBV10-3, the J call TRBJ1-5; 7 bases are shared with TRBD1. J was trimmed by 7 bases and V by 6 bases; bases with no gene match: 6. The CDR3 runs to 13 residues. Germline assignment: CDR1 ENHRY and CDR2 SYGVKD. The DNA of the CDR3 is TGTGCCATCAGAGACAGGGAAGGACAGCCCCAGCATTTT. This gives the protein CAIRDREGQPQHF.

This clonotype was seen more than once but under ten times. This CDR3 is CASSLAGREGMRNEQFF. The CDR3 DNA follows: TGTGCCAGCAGCTTAGCAGGCCGGGAGGGGATGAGGAATGAGCAGTTCTTC. The chain recombines TRBV7-3 with TRBJ2-1; TRBD2 agrees at 8 bases. The CDR3 has 17 residues. Germline V CDR1 and CDR2: SGHTA, FQGTGA. J gave up 7 bases and V 2 bases, and 13 bases lay outside the gene matches. Looking up the rest from reference TRBV7-3 and TRBJ2-1 gives the full variable domain: GAGVSQTPSNKVTEKGKYVELRCDPISGHTALYWYRQSLGQGPEFLIYFQGTGAADDSGLPNDRFFAVRPEGSVSTLKIQRTERGDSAVYLCASSLAGREGMRNEQFFGPGTRLTVL.

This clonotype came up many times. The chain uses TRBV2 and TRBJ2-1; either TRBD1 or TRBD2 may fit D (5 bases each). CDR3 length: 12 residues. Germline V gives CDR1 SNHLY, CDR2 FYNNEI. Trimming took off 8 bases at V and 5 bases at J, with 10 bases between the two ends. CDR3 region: CASGDLHNEQFF. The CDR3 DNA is TGTGCCAGCGGGGACCTACACAATGAGCAGTTCTTC.

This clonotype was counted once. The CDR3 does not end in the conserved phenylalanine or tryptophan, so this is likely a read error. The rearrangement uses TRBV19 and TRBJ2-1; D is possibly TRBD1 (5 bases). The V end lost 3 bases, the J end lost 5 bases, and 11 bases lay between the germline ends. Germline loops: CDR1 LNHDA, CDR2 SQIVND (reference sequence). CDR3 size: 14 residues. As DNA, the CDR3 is TGTGCCAGTAGTATCCAGGGCTTGAACAATGAGCAGTTCCTC. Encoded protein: CASSIQGLNNEQFL.

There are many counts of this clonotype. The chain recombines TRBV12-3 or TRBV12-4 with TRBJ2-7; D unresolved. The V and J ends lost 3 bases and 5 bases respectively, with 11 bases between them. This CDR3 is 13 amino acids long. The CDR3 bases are TGTGCCAGCAGTTTGACTCCCACCCACGAGCAGTACTTC. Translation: CASSLTPTHEQYF.

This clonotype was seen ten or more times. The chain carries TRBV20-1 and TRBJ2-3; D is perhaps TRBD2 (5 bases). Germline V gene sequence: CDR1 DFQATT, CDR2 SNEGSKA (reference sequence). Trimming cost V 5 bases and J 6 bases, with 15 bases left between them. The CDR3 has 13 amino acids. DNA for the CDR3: TGCAGTGCTTCGCGGACTGCTCAGGATACGCAGTATTTT. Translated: CSASRTAQDTQYF.

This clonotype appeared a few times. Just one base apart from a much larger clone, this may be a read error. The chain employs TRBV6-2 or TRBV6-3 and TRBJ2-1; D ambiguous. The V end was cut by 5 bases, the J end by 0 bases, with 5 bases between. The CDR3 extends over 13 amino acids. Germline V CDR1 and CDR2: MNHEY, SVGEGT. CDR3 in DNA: TGTGCCAGCAGTCAGAGCTCCTACAATGAGCAGTTCTTC. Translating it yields CASSQSSYNEQFF.